This T cell receptor (beta chain) stems from a study of blood T cells in healthy people across ages (dated by TCRdb to the mid-2010s). With respect to the entire study: In model experiments, template switching captured roughly one uniquely barcoded TCR beta cDNA molecule for every two T cells. The study measured age-related changes in TCR beta repertoire diversity using deep sequencing normalized with unique cDNA molecular identifiers. The donors were divided into four age groups: young (average approximately 15 years), middle-aged (about 40), aged (around 67) and long-lived (roughly 82). To avoid experimental bias, donors of different ages were randomly spread across the sequencing lanes. Using the same blood draw, the study looked at two additional independent replicas of 1 million unique cDNA reads for two donors, one aged 18 to 29 and the other aged 80 or older.

Overall study outcomes, separate from this receptor: Compared with the aged group, more naive CD4+ T cells, fewer expanded clones and increased TCR diversity were shown by the long-lived group, suggesting age selection. Donor CMV infection status was unknown, potentially confounding age-related changes in expanded clonotypes. Total diversity estimates from one million sequenced T cells were considered lower bounds and underestimates. As age increased, observed TCR beta diversity per million T cells dropped in a roughly linear way, and a significant reduction was already evident by age around 41. There was a strong correlation between observed TCR beta diversity and the percentage of naive T cells measured by flow cytometry. Conclusive comparison of naive and antigen-experienced compartments was prevented by the profiling of bulk unsorted PBMCs.

This clonotype was detected only a few times. The target of this receptor is not known. The input lacks base qualities; no much larger clone sits a single base away. Library preparation used 5' RACE. Sequencer: Illumina HiSeq 2500. The second PCR ran for about 6 to 11 cycles and used a J-beta primer mix along with a sample-barcoded 5' primer. Each TCR beta cDNA molecule received a unique molecular identifier from a template-switch 5' adaptor carrying 12 random nucleotides. Each sample yielded at least 2.5 million CDR3-containing paired-end reads. First-strand cDNA synthesis was performed from all RNA using the Mint cDNA synthesis kit, with priming by a TRBC-specific oligonucleotide. Following uracil-DNA glycosylase treatment, all cDNA underwent a first 18-cycle PCR with the universal primers M1SS and BC2_uni_R. In the authors' own workflow: For normalization, 1 million high-quality reads, each with a distinct molecular identifier, were randomly selected from each sample. Instead of being binned into consensus sequences, reads that shared molecular identifiers were thrown out. MiTCR, run with a Q25 quality threshold and the strictest error-elimination algorithm, handled CDR3 identification, clonotype clustering and error correction. A nonparametric unseen species model using Euler transformation provided a lower-bound estimate of total TCR beta diversity. In-frame beta chains were kept once TCRdb had trimmed the public reads at Q25 with fastp and called clones with MiXCR. Rows with a matching CDR3 protein are joined into one entry that keeps the most common DNA and genes. The V and J calls, along with clone size, are taken from TCRdb and not from the paper's own processing. The sample data list about 1.5 million distinct CDR3 sequences, and roughly 43% of these were observed just once. The top ten clonotypes cover about 4% of the sample.

Reading the germline V gene gives CDR1 SQVTM and CDR2 ANQGSEA. V gives up 6 bases and J gives up 2 bases, and the segment between their germline ends measures 13 bases. The CDR3 goes from the cysteine to the phenylalanine over 14 residues. The DNA shown is the 42-base CDR3, in frame from base 1. The donors were 40 or so Caucasian individuals from Russia, aged about 6 to 100 years, who were systemically healthy. Each donor gave 8 to 10 milliliters of peripheral blood, drawn into EDTA-treated Vacutainer tubes. Ficoll-Paque density-gradient centrifugation was used to isolate PBMCs, with at least 7 million obtained per sample. Trizol reagent was used to extract total RNA from the PBMCs, yielding at least 5.5 micrograms per sample. For every donor, flow cytometry on a PBMC aliquot measured the percentage of naive CD45RAhigh/CD27high T cells.

The receptor chain draws on TRBV29-1 and TRBJ2-2; the D call is tentative, TRBD1 or TRBD2, as each matches 5 bases. What was sequenced was blood. This TCR derives from a woman in her late teens or twenties in good health. The CDR3 reads CSVVGDPNTGELFF. The sequenced DNA is TGCAGCGTCGTGGGGGATCCCAACACCGGGGAGCTGTTTTTT.